This record looks at one T cell receptor (beta chain) sequence and its context. Germline loops: CDR1 LNHDA, CDR2 SQIVND (reference sequence). V trimming: 3 bases; J trimming: 1 base; junction bases outside the gene matches: 0. The CDR3 loop spans 14 amino acids. Treatment given: oral pan-JAK inhibitor, 5-10 mg twice daily. This entry is derived from a study of CD8+ T cells in alopecia areata. Following extraction, RNA underwent reverse transcription to cDNA, which served as the sequencing template. Assay: immunoSEQ multiplex PCR; the TCRdb copy retains only in-frame clones and omits some. The table records nearly 95,000 clones, around three quarters of them present only once.

Specimen: CD8+ T cells sorted from blood, collected at week 44, from a patient treated with tofacitinib. The chain combines TRBV19 with TRBJ1-1, with TRBD1 identical over 9 bases. The sequence was obtained from a human donor with alopecia areata. The CDR3 DNA is TGTGCCAGTAGTATGGGACAGGGGAACACTGAAGCTTTCTTT. Protein sequence: CASSMGQGNTEAFF.